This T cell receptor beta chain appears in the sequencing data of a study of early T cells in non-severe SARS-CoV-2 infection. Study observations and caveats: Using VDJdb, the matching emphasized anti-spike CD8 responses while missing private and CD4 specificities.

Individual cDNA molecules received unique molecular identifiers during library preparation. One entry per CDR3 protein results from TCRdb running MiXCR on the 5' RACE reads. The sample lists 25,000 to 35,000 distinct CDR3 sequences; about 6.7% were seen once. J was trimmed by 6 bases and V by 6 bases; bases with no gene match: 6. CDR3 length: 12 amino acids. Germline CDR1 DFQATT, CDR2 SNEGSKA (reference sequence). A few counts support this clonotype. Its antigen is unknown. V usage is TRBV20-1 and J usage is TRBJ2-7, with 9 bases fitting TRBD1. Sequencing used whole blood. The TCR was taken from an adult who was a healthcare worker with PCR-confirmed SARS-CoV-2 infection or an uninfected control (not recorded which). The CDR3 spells CSAYGTGREQYF. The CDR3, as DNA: TGCAGTGCGTATGGGACAGGGCGCGAGCAGTACTTC.